This T cell receptor beta chain was recorded in a study of post-analysis software for immune sequencing data. Study-wide results and limits: In multiple sclerosis, normalized Chao1 diversity was significantly below that of controls. Relative to controls, patients had about 5 TRBV segments at higher frequency, with TRBV5-6, TRBV5-1 and TRBV20-1 among these.

The library was made from cDNA and included unique molecular identifiers. TCRdb recomputed calls from the PCR reads with MiXCR, one row per CDR3 protein. The repertoire holds 600,000 to 700,000 distinct CDR3 sequences, 55% to 60% seen once, with about 11% in the top ten. This clonotype showed up just a few times. Its antigen is not known. The V gene's germline CDR1 is ENHRY and CDR2 SYGVKD. The CDR3 runs to 13 residues. Deletions cut 7 bases from V and 4 bases from J, with 11 bases between. Material: blood. The chain employs TRBV10-3 and TRBJ2-1, with D possibly matching TRBD2 (6 bases). This receptor was taken from a girl aged 2 to 9 with multiple sclerosis. CDR3 protein: CAIMGLGYNEQFF. CDR3 nucleotide sequence: TGTGCCATCATGGGACTGGGTTACAATGAGCAGTTCTTC.